A single sample is the source of the 18 T cell receptor beta chains below, sequenced in a study of T cell responses to AZD1222 COVID-19 vaccine. Method: immunoSEQ multiplex PCR; TCRdb's copy keeps in-frame clones and lacks some. This sample has about 140,000 clones; around 90% occur once, and the top ten carry approximately 5.4%. The specimen comprised peripheral blood, sampled on day 0 of AZD1222 vaccination. The receptors derive from an adult in good health.

The gene calls are TRBV27 and TRBJ1-4; 7 nucleotides line up with TRBD1. V lost 8 bases, J lost 8 bases, and 2 bases stayed unmatched. The CDR3 is 11 amino acids. CDR1 is MNHEY, CDR2 SMNVEV, per germline (reference sequence). CDR3 region: CASGRGEKLFF. The CDR3 region has the DNA TGTGCCAGCGGCAGGGGGGAAAAACTGTTTTTT.

This chain uses TRBV11-3 with TRBJ1-1; D unresolved. V lost 4 bases and J lost 2, with 11 bases in between. This CDR3 is built from 14 residues. CDR1 SGHNT and CDR2 YENEEA come from the germline V gene. The CDR3 here is CASSSVVDNTEAFF. CDR3 sequence (DNA): TGTGCCAGCAGCTCCGTGGTGGACAACACTGAAGCTTTCTTT.

This clone has more than one count but fewer than ten. The rearrangement links TRBV5-1 to TRBJ2-1, with 8 positions matching TRBD1. V gave up 1 base and J gave up 7 bases; unmatched junction bases: 4. This CDR3 has 14 residues. Germline values: CDR1 SGHRS, CDR2 YFSETQ. DNA for the CDR3: TGCGCCAGCAGCTTGCAGGGGGCGGGGAATGAGCAGTTCTTC. Encoded protein: CASSLQGAGNEQFF.

This chain links TRBV4-2 with TRBJ1-2; maybe TRBD1 (6 bases). The CDR3 covers 14 residues. CDR1 and CDR2 from the germline V gene are LGHNA and YNFKEQ. V lost 6 bases and J 2 bases, leaving 13 bases between the germline ends. The CDR3: CASRHRGGNYGYTF. CDR3 coding DNA: TGTGCCAGCAGGCATCGTGGGGGCAACTATGGCTACACCTTC.

V usage is TRBV18 and J usage is TRBJ2-1; D not certain. Deletions cut 1 base from V and 5 bases from J, with 15 bases between. Germline V gives CDR1 KGHSH, CDR2 LQKENI. CDR3 size: 16 residues. CDR3 coding DNA: TGTGCCAGCTCACCACGGTTCCCGGCAGAAGACAATGAGCAGTTCTTC. Amino acid sequence: CASSPRFPAEDNEQFF.

The CDR3 sequence is CASSYDLLGLGGQFF. DNA for the CDR3: TGTGCCAGCAGTTACGACCTCCTGGGCCTCGGAGGCCAGTTCTTC. The J gene is TRBJ2-1, the V gene TRBV6-7, with D possibly matching TRBD2 (5 bases). TRBV6-7 is an ORF, with its function uncertain. Trimming pared 2 bases from V and 13 bases from J, leaving 21 bases between. The CDR3 is 15 residues long.

The chain carries TRBV28 and TRBJ2-1; TRBD2 agrees at 7 bases. V trimming: 10 bases; J trimming: 3 bases; junction bases outside the gene matches: 18. This CDR3 is 17 amino acids long. Per the germline V gene, CDR1 is MDHEN and CDR2 is SYDVKM. Here the CDR3 reads CAISPRGERSGYNEQFF. DNA of the CDR3: TGTGCCATTTCGCCCCGGGGGGAGAGATCGGGCTACAATGAGCAGTTCTTC.

CDR3 loop: CASSATGQFNSPLHF. DNA for the CDR3: TGTGCCAGCAGCGCAACGGGACAGTTTAATTCACCCCTCCACTTT. The rearrangement joins TRBV5-4 to TRBJ1-6, with 7 bases aligning to TRBD1. CDR3 size: 15 residues. With V trimmed by 4 bases and J by 6 bases, 7 bases remained unmatched. Germline V lookup: CDR1 SGHNT, CDR2 YYREEE (reference sequence).

The chain recombines TRBV7-8 with TRBJ1-3, with no clear D. This CDR3 is built from 14 residues. Trimming shortened V by 5 bases and J by 0 bases, and 8 bases separated the two germline ends. CDR1 and CDR2 from the germline V gene are SGHVS and FQNEAQ. The CDR3 DNA reads TGTGCCAGCAGCCCCGTTCACTCTGGAAACACCATATATTTT. This sequence encodes CASSPVHSGNTIYF.

The V and J genes are TRBV28 and TRBJ2-5; D uncertain. V was clipped by 4 bases and J by 2 bases, with 5 bases between them. CDR3 length: 12 residues. Germline CDR1 and CDR2: MDHEN and SYDVKM. This chain's CDR3 is CASSSLQETQYF. The CDR3 nucleotides read TGTGCCAGCAGTTCATTACAAGAGACCCAGTACTTC.

The chain employs TRBV16 and TRBJ1-1; D may be TRBD1 (5 bases). V shed 0 bases and J shed 2 bases, with 10 bases lying between them. The CDR3 is 15 residues long. The germline V gene has CDR1 KGHSY and CDR2 FQNENV. The CDR3 bases are TGTGCCAGCAGCCAATCTGGGCAGGGCAACACTGAAGCTTTCTTT. Amino acid sequence: CASSQSGQGNTEAFF.

The genes are TRBV29-1 and TRBJ2-3; D call uncertain. The V end was cut by 2 bases, the J end by 5 bases, with 5 bases between. Germline V gene data show CDR1 as SQVTM and CDR2 as ANQGSEA. This CDR3 has 11 residues. For the CDR3, the DNA is TGCAGCGTTGAACTGGGAGATACGCAGTATTTT. Translating gives CSVELGDTQYF.

The rearrangement uses TRBV4-2 and TRBJ2-7; D is undetermined. Trimming pared 0 bases from V and 0 bases from J, leaving 18 bases between. The CDR3 has 18 amino acids. Per germline, CDR1 LGHNA and CDR2 YNFKEQ. Here the CDR3 reads CASSQDQRGDQSSYEQYF. CDR3 sequence (DNA): TGTGCCAGCAGCCAAGACCAACGTGGCGACCAGAGCTCCTACGAGCAGTACTTC.

CDR3 DNA sequence: TGTGCCAGCAGCTTAGGACGGGAGGGGGGTGAGCAGTTCTTC. It translates to CASSLGREGGEQFF. The gene calls are TRBV7-2 and TRBJ2-1, with 8 bases fitting TRBD2. CDR1 is SGHTA, CDR2 FQGNSA, per germline. This CDR3 has 14 amino acids. Unmatched junction bases numbered 5, after V lost 1 base and J lost 9 bases.

This chain links TRBV7-2 with TRBJ2-1; 11 bases agree with TRBD2. Germline-derived CDR1 and CDR2 are SGHTA and FQGNSA. Trimming cost V 3 bases and J 10 bases; bases outside gene matches: 8. The CDR3 spans 15 residues. CDR3 sequence: CASSFSGRAATEQFF. Here the CDR3 DNA reads TGTGCCAGCAGCTTTAGCGGGAGGGCTGCGACGGAGCAGTTCTTC. The full variable domain, completed using reference TRBV7-2 and TRBJ2-1, is GAGVSQSPSNKVTEKGKDVELRCDPISGHTALYWYRQSLGQGLEFLIYFQGNSAPDKSGLPSDRFSAERTGGSVSTLTIQRTQQEDSAVYLCASSFSGRAATEQFFGPGTRLTVL.

The V call is TRBV11-2, the J call TRBJ2-1; D is undetermined. The V end was cut by 3 bases, the J end by 5 bases, with 14 bases between. In germline, CDR1 is SGHAT, CDR2 FQNNGV. This CDR3 has 15 amino acids. The CDR3 sequence: CASSFLPAGDNEQFF. As DNA, the CDR3 is TGTGCCAGCAGCTTCCTGCCCGCTGGGGACAATGAGCAGTTCTTC. The full variable domain, completed using reference TRBV11-2 and TRBJ2-1, is EAGVAQSPRYKIIEKRQSVAFWCNPISGHATLYWYQQILGQGPKLLIQFQNNGVVDDSQLPKDRFSAERLKGVDSTLKIQPAKLEDSAVYLCASSFLPAGDNEQFFGPGTRLTVL.

The table lists this clone with a count of one. CDR3 in DNA: TGTGCCACCAGCCTTTCCGGGACAAACTACGAGCAGTACTTC. Protein: CATSLSGTNYEQYF. The chain recombines TRBV24-1 with TRBJ2-7; TRBD1 might be the D (6 bases). Trimming left V 7 bases short and J 3 bases short, with 15 bases between. This CDR3 is built from 14 residues. Germline CDR1 KGHDR, CDR2 SFDVKD.

This clone was picked up one time. The sample has other DNA sequences that encode this CDR3 too. J is TRBJ1-6 and V is TRBV7-2; TRBD1 is a possible D gene (5 bases). Germline V gene lookup returns CDR1 SGHTA and CDR2 FQGNSA. The CDR3 spans 15 residues. Trimming took 1 base from V and 4 from J, leaving 8 bases between them. Here the CDR3 DNA reads TGTGCCAGCAGCTTAGGCAGGGCATATAATTCACCCCTCCACTTT. Its translation is CASSLGRAYNSPLHF.